A selection of T cell receptor beta chains follows, all from one sample in a study of blood T cell repertoires in COVID-19. Using immunoSEQ multiplex PCR, the repertoire was profiled, and TCRdb retains in-frame clones only, with some absent. The repertoire holds approximately 200,000 clones, roughly 91% seen once, with more than 7% in the top ten. Sequences were obtained from PBMCs or T cells enriched from blood (not recorded which). Every receptor here comes from a man aged 25 to 45 in a cohort exposed to, infected with or recovered from COVID-19 (not recorded which). CDR3s include the opening cysteine and the closing phenylalanine or tryptophan. A D gene is named only where the DNA matches it firmly. Not every row has a clone size; where given, it reads once, few, many or a size class.

size,J,D,V,DNA,CDR3
-,TRBJ2-1,-,TRBV7-2,TGTGCCAGCAGCGCGACTACCGTCCATGAGCAGTTCTTC,CASSATTVHEQFF
-,TRBJ1-5,TRBD1,TRBV6-1,TGTGCCAGCAGTGGAGTTGGACAGGGGGCCAATCAGCCCCAGCATTTT,CASSGVGQGANQPQHF
-,TRBJ2-5,TRBD2,TRBV7-9,TGTGCCAGCAGCCTGGGACTAGCGGGAGCAGAGACCCAGTACTTC,CASSLGLAGAETQYF
-,TRBJ1-4,-,TRBV11-2,TGTGCCAGCAGCTTATTTGGAGGAGGGAAACTGTTTTTT,CASSLFGGGKLFF
-,TRBJ2-7,TRBD2,TRBV7-8,TGTGCCAGCAGCTTAGAGGGCGGGAGGGGCTACGAGCAGTACTTC,CASSLEGGRGYEQYF
few,TRBJ1-6,TRBD1,TRBV27,TGTGCCAGCAGCATCCACGCCGGGGACAGGAATTCACCCCTCCACTTT,CASSIHAGDRNSPLHF
-,TRBJ1-2,-,TRBV5-4,TGTGCCAGCAGCTTGGCAGGGGATTATGGCTACACCTTC,CASSLAGDYGYTF
-,TRBJ2-7,-,TRBV7-9,TGTGCCAGCAGCGCAGGGGCCCTACCCACTTCCGGGCAGTACTTC,CASSAGALPTSGQYF
-,TRBJ2-1,-,TRBV7-9,TGTGCCAGCCTCTCCAGCGGGCGGAGCTCCTACAATGAGCAGTTCTTC,CASLSSGRSSYNEQFF
-,TRBJ2-4,TRBD1,TRBV4-3,TGCGCCAGCAGCCAAGGGACAGGGATACGGGAAAACATTCAGTACTTC,CASSQGTGIRENIQYF
-,TRBJ2-7,TRBD2,TRBV7-9,TGTGCCAGCAGCCCGACTAGCGGGAGGTACTACGAGCAGTACTTC,CASSPTSGRYYEQYF
-,TRBJ2-1,TRBD1,TRBV28,TGTGCCAGCAGGCCGACAGGGGTATTCTACAATGAGCAGTTCTTC,CASRPTGVFYNEQFF
-,TRBJ1-5,-,TRBV6-4,TGTGCCAGCAGTGACTTCCAGGGTTGTTGCAATCAGCCCCAGCATTTT,CASSDFQGCCNQPQHF
-,TRBJ1-6,TRBD1,TRBV18,TGTGCCAGCTCACCACGGAAGGGGGCGGATTCACCCCTCCACTTT,CASSPRKGADSPLHF